This TCR beta chain was sequenced during a study of T cells expressing NK-cell markers. This CDR3 has 12 amino acids. Germline loops: CDR1 SGHNT, CDR2 YYREEE (reference sequence). TCRdb reworked the 5' RACE reads into one entry per CDR3 protein, no DNA. The sample has some 450,000 distinct CDR3 sequences. Sequencing was carried out using blood T cells: a sorted CD56 or NKG2C T cell subset, CD4+ or CD8+ T cells, or bulk PBMC T cells (not recorded which). The clonotype was recovered from a woman between 18 and 70 years old in good health. The chain joins TRBV5-4 to TRBJ2-1. Here the CDR3 reads CASSFPLTSPFF.